Listed below are T cell receptor beta chains from one sample, sequenced in a study of identical twins. TCRdb processed the 5' RACE reads anew with MiXCR; each CDR3 protein has one entry. The sample yields approximately 230,000 distinct CDR3 sequences, 6.5% seen once. This sample also belongs to another study, concerning T cells expressing NK-cell markers.

Sequencing used CD8+ T cells sorted from blood. Every receptor here comes from a woman between 18 and 30 years old in good health. Each CDR3 is given with its conserved first and last residue. D genes are given only for firm matches. Expanded clones are given a class, and other clones once, few, many or no size at all.

TRBJ1-3,TRBV9,TRBD1,few,CASSGRDRASSGNTIYF,TGTGCCAGCAGCGGGCGGGACAGGGCGTCCTCTGGAAACACCATATATTTT
TRBJ2-1,TRBV7-9,-,few,CASSPSAGRSYNEQFF,TGTGCCAGCAGCCCCTCCGCCGGCCGGTCCTACAATGAGCAGTTCTTC
TRBJ2-5,TRBV12-3/TRBV12-4,-,-,CASTWAQETQYF,TGTGCCAGCACGTGGGCCCAAGAGACCCAGTACTTC
TRBJ2-1,TRBV28,-,-,CASSSPRDSHNEQFF,TGTGCCAGCAGTTCGCCTCGGGACTCACACAATGAGCAGTTCTTC
TRBJ2-4,TRBV30,-,-,CALNPSAAKVIQYF,TGTGCCCTGAACCCATCAGCGGCGAAGGTCATTCAGTACTTC
TRBJ2-3,TRBV7-9,TRBD1,many,CASSHGQGGYF,TGTGCCAGCAGCCATGGACAGGGGGGGTATTTT
TRBJ2-5,TRBV20-1,-,-,CSARVRPRYQETQYF,TGCAGTGCTAGAGTACGACCGCGGTATCAAGAGACCCAGTACTTC
TRBJ1-1,TRBV6-2/TRBV6-3,-,-,CASTVGGNTEAFF,TGTGCCAGCACCGTCGGGGGGAACACTGAAGCTTTCTTT
TRBJ2-7,TRBV6-5,TRBD1,-,CASSYRTGTGPYEQYF,TGTGCCAGCAGTTACAGGACCGGGACAGGACCCTACGAGCAGTACTTC
TRBJ2-7,TRBV5-6,TRBD2,-,CASSSGLAGAPATEQYF,TGTGCCAGCAGCTCCGGACTAGCGGGAGCCCCCGCGACCGAGCAGTACTTC
TRBJ2-7,TRBV7-2,TRBD2,many,CASSLSPSGAEQYF,TGTGCCAGCAGCTTATCGCCTAGCGGGGCCGAGCAGTACTTC
TRBJ2-2,TRBV7-8,TRBD1,many,CASRSGTGRFPELFF,TGTGCCAGCAGGTCCGGGACAGGGCGTTTTCCGGAGCTGTTTTTT
TRBJ1-5,TRBV5-5,-,-,CASSIGRGNQPQHF,TGTGCCAGCAGCATCGGACGGGGAAATCAGCCCCAGCATTTT
TRBJ2-7,TRBV7-8,-,few,CASSLVGVEQYF,TGTGCCAGCAGCTTAGTTGGGGTCGAGCAGTACTTC
TRBJ2-1,TRBV20-1,-,many,CSAIGGGNEQFF,TGCAGTGCTATCGGAGGGGGGAATGAGCAGTTCTTC
TRBJ2-2,TRBV27,TRBD1,few,CASSLYFGQGSTGELFF,TGTGCCAGCAGTTTATACTTTGGACAGGGTTCTACCGGGGAGCTGTTTTTT
TRBJ2-3,TRBV15,TRBD1,-,CATSRTGVGTDTQYF,TGTGCCACCAGCAGAACAGGGGTCGGCACAGATACGCAGTATTTT
TRBJ1-1,TRBV11-2,-,-,CASSPRDGGTEAFF,TGTGCCAGCAGCCCCAGGGATGGGGGCACTGAAGCTTTCTTT
TRBJ2-7,TRBV19,-,-,CASQSGGFPYEQYF,TGTGCCAGCCAGAGCGGCGGTTTCCCCTACGAGCAGTACTTC
TRBJ1-1,TRBV9,-,few,CASSGGRMGGNTEAFF,TGTGCCAGCAGCGGAGGAAGAATGGGGGGAAACACTGAAGCTTTCTTT
TRBJ2-2,TRBV7-7,TRBD2,few,CASSHSGRGTGELFF,TGTGCCAGCAGTCATAGCGGGAGGGGCACCGGGGAGCTGTTTTTT
TRBJ2-7,TRBV2,-,few,CASFEGFTYEQYF,TGTGCCAGCTTCGAGGGTTTCACCTACGAGCAGTACTTC
TRBJ2-7,TRBV11-2,-,many,CASSLGWGSYEQYF,TGTGCCAGCAGCTTAGGGTGGGGCTCCTACGAGCAGTACTTC
TRBJ2-6,TRBV7-8,-,-,CASSRTVVGANVLTF,TGTGCCAGCAGCAGGACAGTGGTCGGGGCCAACGTCCTGACTTTC
TRBJ1-4,TRBV15,-,-,CATSRDLGAANEKLFF,TGTGCCACCAGCAGAGATTTGGGCGCGGCTAATGAAAAACTGTTTTTT
TRBJ1-2,TRBV6-2/TRBV6-3,-,-,CASSYSIGRDYGYTF,TGTGCCAGCAGTTACTCGATCGGTAGGGACTATGGCTACACCTTC
TRBJ2-1,TRBV29-1,-,many,CSVEDLGGVSNNEQFF,TGCAGCGTTGAAGATCTAGGGGGAGTGTCCAACAATGAGCAGTTCTTC
TRBJ2-1,TRBV29-1,-,many,CSVWGRGDEQFF,TGCAGCGTCTGGGGTCGGGGAGATGAGCAGTTCTTC
TRBJ2-1,TRBV11-2,-,few,CASSLRSSWSSYNEQFF,TGTGCCAGCAGCTTAAGGTCTAGCTGGAGCTCCTACAATGAGCAGTTCTTC